This passage covers 32 T cell receptor beta chains from one sample sequenced in a study of early T cells in non-severe SARS-CoV-2 infection. TCRdb reprocessed the 5' RACE reads via MiXCR and lists one record per CDR3 protein. This table has tens of thousands of distinct CDR3 sequences, roughly 15% appearing once. The sequenced sample consisted of whole blood. These receptors came from an adult who was a healthcare worker with PCR-confirmed SARS-CoV-2 infection or an uninfected control (not recorded which).

The CDR3 loop reads CSALDTEAFF. The CDR3 region has the DNA TGCAGCGCCCTGGACACTGAAGCTTTCTTT. V gene TRBV29-1 combines with J gene TRBJ1-1; D is uncertain. This CDR3 spans 10 amino acids. The V gene's germline CDR1 is SQVTM and CDR2 ANQGSEA. The V and J ends lost 7 bases and 3 bases respectively, with 6 bases between them.

This clonotype was picked up many times. V is TRBV7-9 and J is TRBJ2-3; D is uncertain. Trimming took 1 base from V and 4 from J, leaving 3 bases between them. The CDR3 consists of 12 residues. CDR1 is SEHNR, CDR2 FQNEAQ, per germline (reference sequence). CDR3 in amino acids: CASSLVADTQYF. The CDR3 bases are TGTGCCAGCAGCTTAGTGGCAGATACGCAGTATTTT.

This clonotype was recorded at least ten times. The J gene is TRBJ1-1, the V gene TRBV6-1, with D unresolved. Trimming removed 1 base from V and 1 base from J, with 7 bases in between. The CDR3 loop spans 14 amino acids. Germline assignment: CDR1 MNHNS and CDR2 SASEGT. The CDR3 coding sequence is TGTGCCAGCAGTGAAGGTGGGGAGAACACTGAAGCTTTCTTT. Its protein product is CASSEGGENTEAFF.

The rearrangement links TRBV7-9 to TRBJ1-1, with D unclear. Between the trimmed V and J ends, which lost 4 bases and 0 bases, there was a span of 12 bases. The length of the CDR3 is 15 residues. The germline gives CDR1 SEHNR, CDR2 FQNEAQ (reference sequence). The CDR3: CASSYRDGMNTEAFF. The CDR3 region has the DNA TGTGCCAGCAGCTATCGCGACGGGATGAACACTGAAGCTTTCTTT.

This clonotype was counted many times. The V and J genes are TRBV19 and TRBJ2-3; D gene uncertain. With 7 bases removed from V and 14 bases from J, the gap between germline ends came to 16 bases. Germline V gene sequence: CDR1 LNHDA, CDR2 SQIVND (reference sequence). There are 11 residues in the CDR3. The CDR3 DNA reads as TGTGCCAGTACTTTAGCCGGGTCTGTGTATTTT. It yields the protein CASTLAGSVYF.

This clonotype has only a few counts. The chain employs TRBV20-1 and TRBJ2-1; TRBD1 matches at 8 bases. After removal of 5 bases from V and 7 bases from J, the junction contained 4 bases not matched to a gene. The CDR3 sequence is 12 residues long. CDR1 is DFQATT and CDR2 is SNEGSKA in the germline V gene (reference sequence). CDR3 DNA sequence: TGCAGTGCTTCGGACAGGGCTAATGAGCAGTTCTTC. Residues: CSASDRANEQFF.

In its sample, this clonotype was seen many times. The chain uses TRBV2 and TRBJ2-7; the D gene is possibly TRBD1 (6 bases). This CDR3 is built from 15 residues. Per the germline V gene, CDR1 is SNHLY and CDR2 is FYNNEI. V shed 4 bases and J shed 3 bases, with 16 bases lying between them. The CDR3: CASSGGAGVIYEQYF. CDR3 sequence (DNA): TGTGCCAGCAGTGGCGGTGCAGGGGTTATCTACGAGCAGTACTTC.

This chain uses TRBV4-2 with TRBJ2-1; D is ambiguous. Germline V gene sequence: CDR1 LGHNA, CDR2 YNFKEQ. The CDR3 is made up of 12 amino acids. V lost 3 bases, J lost 6 bases, and 6 bases lay in between. The DNA for the CDR3 is TGTGCCAGCAGCCACGTCAGCAATGAGCAGTTCTTC. This encodes CASSHVSNEQFF.

The chain is built from TRBV29-1 and TRBJ1-2; 11 nucleotides agree with TRBD1. Germline assignment: CDR1 SQVTM and CDR2 ANQGSEA. V gave up 3 bases and J gave up 7 bases; unmatched junction bases: 10. This CDR3 is built from 15 residues. The CDR3 DNA reads as TGCAGCGTTGACTCCACCCGGGACAGGGGGTTTGGCTACACCTTC. Its translation: CSVDSTRDRGFGYTF.

This sequence joins TRBV21-1 and TRBJ1-3; the table's D gene call, TRBD1, was not cross checked with the DNA. TRBV21-1 is deemed a pseudogene. This CDR3 is 19 amino acids long. DNA for the CDR3: TGTGCCAGCAGCAAAACCGGGTCGGGGATACAGGGGATCAGAAACACCATATATTTT. This codes for CASSKTGSGIQGIRNTIYF.

This clonotype was counted between two and nine times. This chain links TRBV6-2 or TRBV6-3 with TRBJ1-5; TRBD1 might be the D (6 bases). With 6 bases removed from V and 3 bases from J, the gap between germline ends came to 9 bases. CDR1 MNHEY and CDR2 SVGEGT come from the germline V gene. This CDR3 has 13 amino acids. The DNA for the CDR3 is TGTGCCAGCAGACAGGGACACAATCAGCCCCAGCATTTT. This encodes CASRQGHNQPQHF.

With regard to this clonotype: Mismatch with germline at one junction end may stem from a read error. This chain connects TRBV9 to TRBJ2-3, with 14 nucleotides matching TRBD2. The CDR3 runs to 13 residues. Germline CDR1 and CDR2: SGDLS and YYNGEE. CDR3 DNA sequence: TGTGCCAGCAGCCCGCGGACTAGCGGGGGGAAGGATTTT. This gives the protein CASSPRTSGGKDF.

The chain joins TRBV29-1 to TRBJ1-2; 7 bases are a match to TRBD1. The V gene's germline CDR1 is SQVTM and CDR2 ANQGSEA. The CDR3 has 13 residues. V shed 7 bases, J shed 3 bases, and the junction held 8 bases outside the gene matches. The CDR3 is CSGAGGLDYGYTF. The CDR3 DNA reads as TGCAGCGGCGCAGGGGGTCTAGACTATGGCTACACCTTC.

This clonotype showed up many times. V usage is TRBV11-2 and J usage is TRBJ2-3; the D is unclear. This CDR3 spans 15 amino acids. Trimming cost V 6 bases and J 0 bases, with 13 bases left between them. Germline lookup yields CDR1 SGHAT and CDR2 FQNNGV. The CDR3 DNA reads as TGTGCCAGCAGGCGCCAGCCGGGTAGCACAGATACGCAGTATTTT. Translating it yields CASRRQPGSTDTQYF.

The chain is built from TRBV20-1 and TRBJ1-1; D gene uncertain. The CDR3 extends over 16 amino acids. V lost 0 bases, J lost 3 bases, and 17 bases lay in between. Germline V gives CDR1 DFQATT, CDR2 SNEGSKA (reference sequence). CDR3 in amino acids: CSAREITERLHTEAFF. The CDR3 bases are TGCAGTGCTAGAGAAATAACGGAAAGGTTGCACACTGAAGCTTTCTTT.

This rearrangement joins TRBV20-1 to TRBJ1-4; D remains unclear. Trimming removed 4 bases from V and 6 bases from J, with 6 bases in between. The CDR3 spans 11 residues. The germline V gene encodes CDR1 DFQATT and CDR2 SNEGSKA (reference sequence). The DNA for the CDR3 is TGCAGTGCTACCGGGTATGAAAAACTGTTTTTT. Amino acid sequence: CSATGYEKLFF.

This clonotype appeared a few times. The rearrangement joins TRBV9 to TRBJ1-1; tentatively, D is TRBD1 (6 bases). V was pared by 5 bases and J by 1 base, with 9 bases between. Germline CDR1 is SGDLS and CDR2 is YYNGEE. The CDR3 loop spans 13 amino acids. The CDR3 DNA reads TGTGCCAGCAGGGGGGCGGAGAACACTGAAGCTTTCTTT. Protein product: CASRGAENTEAFF.

This clonotype showed up just a few times. This chain connects TRBV28 to TRBJ2-2; TRBD2 agrees at 13 bases. Germline CDR1 reads MDHEN; CDR2 reads SYDVKM. The CDR3 has 18 amino acids. The junction had 7 bases not matched to a gene; V was cut back by 4 bases and J by 2 bases. CDR3 in amino acids: CASSSETSGGHNTGELFF. DNA for the CDR3: TGTGCCAGCAGTTCCGAGACTAGCGGGGGGCATAACACCGGGGAGCTGTTTTTT.

This clonotype was detected ten times or more. The chain combines TRBV20-1 with TRBJ1-4; the D is unclear. Germline CDR1 reads DFQATT; CDR2 reads SNEGSKA (reference sequence). The CDR3 sequence is 11 residues long. V shed 2 bases and J shed 8 bases, with 6 bases lying between them. The CDR3 sequence is CSARRSEKLFF. The DNA of the CDR3 is TGCAGTGCTAGAAGGTCCGAAAAACTGTTTTTT.

This clonotype came up a few times. The gene calls are TRBV28 and TRBJ1-5, with D possibly being TRBD1 (5 bases). Between the trimmed V and J ends, which lost 7 bases and 4 bases, there was a span of 14 bases. Per germline, CDR1 MDHEN and CDR2 SYDVKM. The CDR3 has 14 amino acids. This chain's CDR3 is CASNLRGGNQPQHF. The CDR3, as DNA: TGTGCCAGCAATCTCCGTGGGGGGAATCAGCCCCAGCATTTT.

This clonotype was seen more than once but under ten times. The chain carries TRBV6-5 and TRBJ2-7, with D possibly being TRBD1 (5 bases). Germline V gives CDR1 MNHEY, CDR2 SVGAGI. With 6 bases removed from V and 5 bases from J, the gap between germline ends came to 14 bases. The CDR3 has 13 residues. The CDR3 DNA sequence: TGTGCCAGCAGGCCAACCTCAGGGAACGAGCAGTACTTC. It is translated as CASRPTSGNEQYF.

The chain employs TRBV20-1 and TRBJ1-1, with 7 bases identical to TRBD1. Losses at the gene ends were 6 bases for V and 4 bases for J; bases not matched to a gene: 5. This CDR3 has 12 amino acids. The germline V gene encodes CDR1 DFQATT and CDR2 SNEGSKA (reference sequence). DNA of the CDR3: TGCAGTGCACAGACAGGGCTCACTGAAGCTTTCTTT. Amino acid sequence: CSAQTGLTEAFF.

This clonotype was found a few times. The chain is built from TRBV10-3 and TRBJ1-2; 10 positions agree with TRBD1. Germline-derived CDR1 and CDR2 are ENHRY and SYGVKD. V shed 2 bases and J 4 bases; nucleotides not matched to a gene: 4. The CDR3 loop spans 15 amino acids. The chain's CDR3 is CAISEGTGDPYGYTF. CDR3 DNA sequence: TGTGCCATCAGTGAGGGGACAGGGGATCCCTATGGCTACACCTTC.

In this sample, this clonotype turned up many times. V usage is TRBV29-1 and J usage is TRBJ2-1, with unresolved D. Germline assignment: CDR1 SQVTM and CDR2 ANQGSEA. Trimming took 6 bases from V and 0 from J, leaving 12 bases between them. The CDR3 runs to 14 residues. CDR3 residues: CSVGNTSSYNEQFF. The CDR3 DNA sequence: TGCAGCGTGGGGAATACAAGCTCCTACAATGAGCAGTTCTTC.

This clonotype has only a few counts. CDR3 amino acids: CASSSSRDSSLNTQYF. The CDR3 nucleotides read TGTGCCAGCAGTTCCTCCCGGGACAGCTCCTTAAATACGCAGTATTTT. V gene TRBV6-5 combines with J gene TRBJ2-3; 7 bases fit TRBD1. The germline CDR1 and CDR2 sequences are MNHEY and SVGAGI. The V and J ends lost 4 bases and 7 bases, in that order; junction bases with no gene match: 14. CDR3 length: 16 amino acids.

The chain employs TRBV5-1 and TRBJ1-4; possibly TRBD1 for D (5 bases). CDR3 length equals 17 residues. V lost 7 bases and J lost 0, with 19 bases in between. Germline CDR1 is SGHRS and CDR2 is YFSETQ. The CDR3 DNA sequence: TGCGCCAGCGGTCATAGGGGCCTCTCTGCAACTAATGAAAAACTGTTTTTT. This encodes CASGHRGLSATNEKLFF.

The chain links TRBV12-3 or TRBV12-4 to TRBJ1-1; 9 bases map to TRBD1. The CDR3 loop spans 17 amino acids. V was clipped by 0 bases and J by 5 bases; unmatched bases: 10. CDR3 DNA sequence: TGTGCCAGCAGTTTAGCGCGTACAGGGGGCGCGTCTACTGAAGCTTTCTTT. Translated: CASSLARTGGASTEAFF.

This chain joins TRBV28 and TRBJ1-2; no clear D gene. CDR3 length: 15 amino acids. V was pared by 0 bases and J by 0 bases, with 8 bases between. Germline V gene sequence: CDR1 MDHEN, CDR2 SYDVKM. The CDR3 protein is CASSLWQNANYGYTF. CDR3 nucleotide sequence: TGTGCCAGCAGTTTATGGCAGAACGCTAACTATGGCTACACCTTC.

CDR3 coding DNA: TGTGCCAGCAGCCCTAGCGGGGGGGATGAAGAGACCCAGTACTTC. Translation gives CASSPSGGDEETQYF. This chain links TRBV11-3 with TRBJ2-5, with TRBD2 matching 12 bases. The CDR3 spans 15 residues. With V trimmed by 5 bases and J by 3 bases, 4 bases remained unmatched. Germline-derived CDR1 and CDR2 are SGHNT and YENEEA.

This sequence joins TRBV11-2 and TRBJ2-5; the D gene could be TRBD1 or TRBD2 (5 bases each). The CDR3 covers 14 residues. CDR1 and CDR2 (germline): SGHAT, FQNNGV. With 5 bases removed from V and 1 base from J, the gap between germline ends came to 11 bases. This CDR3 reads CASSPGGLQETQYF. CDR3 in DNA: TGTGCCAGCAGCCCTGGGGGTCTCCAAGAGACCCAGTACTTC.

This clonotype was detected a few times. V gene TRBV20-1 combines with J gene TRBJ2-3; TRBD1 matches 10 bases. This CDR3 is built from 17 residues. Germline V CDR1 and CDR2: DFQATT, SNEGSKA (reference sequence). V lost 3 bases, J lost 0 bases, and 9 bases stayed unmatched. The CDR3 here is CSASLDRGSSSTDTQYF. DNA of the CDR3: TGCAGTGCTAGCTTGGACAGGGGGAGTTCTAGCACAGATACGCAGTATTTT.

This chain joins TRBV11-2 and TRBJ2-1; 11 bases line up with TRBD2. V shed 1 base, J shed 6 bases, and the junction held 2 bases outside the gene matches. Germline V CDR1 and CDR2: SGHAT, FQNNGV. The CDR3 runs to 15 residues. The CDR3 reads CASSLVSGGVNEQFF. As DNA, the CDR3 is TGTGCCAGCAGCTTAGTTAGCGGGGGGGTCAATGAGCAGTTCTTC.